These 17 T cell receptor beta chains originate from one sample sequenced in a study of T cells after yellow fever vaccination. TCRdb recomputed calls from the 5' RACE reads with MiXCR, one row per CDR3 protein. The table has about 340,000 distinct CDR3 sequences, 8.5% to 9% seen once; the top ten hold roughly 18%. The sample was PBMCs, taken on the day of the first yellow fever vaccination. All receptors derive from a man between 18 and 29 years old who received the YFV17D yellow fever vaccine.

This clonotype appeared many times. V and J are TRBV6-2 or TRBV6-3 and TRBJ2-7, with TRBD1 matching over 8 bases. CDR3 length: 13 residues. CDR1 is MNHEY, CDR2 SVGEGT, per germline. V trimming: 6 bases; J trimming: 5 bases; junction bases outside the gene matches: 6. In DNA form, the CDR3 reads TGTGCCAGCAGACCCGACAGGGGCCACGAGCAGTACTTC. Its translation is CASRPDRGHEQYF.

The genes are TRBV18 and TRBJ2-7, with D tentatively TRBD1 or TRBD2 (5 bases each). Trimming stripped 2 bases from V and 0 bases from J, with 8 bases between. Germline CDR1 KGHSH, CDR2 LQKENI. This CDR3 comprises 14 residues. The CDR3 here is CASSPVGDSYEQYV. In DNA, the CDR3 is TGTGCCAGCTCACCAGTGGGGGACTCCTACGAGCAGTACGTC.

This clonotype was seen ten or more times. This chain connects TRBV9 to TRBJ2-1; tentatively, D is TRBD2 (5 bases). The V gene lost 0 bases and the J gene lost 9 bases, with 10 bases spanning the gap. Germline lookup yields CDR1 SGDLS and CDR2 YYNGEE. The CDR3 length is 13 residues. In DNA form, the CDR3 reads TGTGCCAGCAGCGTAGTAGGAGCGGCTGAGCAGTTCTTC. Protein: CASSVVGAAEQFF.

The chain carries TRBV20-1 and TRBJ1-2; TRBD1 matches 8 bases. Germline V gene data show CDR1 as DFQATT and CDR2 as SNEGSKA (reference sequence). The CDR3 sequence is 14 residues long. V dropped 5 bases and J dropped 5; count of bases not matched to a gene: 10. CDR3 residues: CSAPKAGGRYGYTF. The CDR3 region has the DNA TGCAGTGCTCCCAAGGCAGGGGGCCGATATGGCTACACCTTC.

This clonotype was observed many times. The DNA of the CDR3 is TGTGCCAGCAGCCAAGTAGCCCGGCGCACGCAGTATTTT. It yields the protein CASSQVARRTQYF. The chain has TRBV3-1 and TRBJ2-3; D gene uncertain. The CDR3 contains 13 residues. Trimming took off 1 base at V and 9 bases at J, with 11 bases between the two ends. Germline assignment: CDR1 LGHDT and CDR2 YNNKEL (reference sequence).

There are many counts of this clonotype. This chain joins TRBV20-1 and TRBJ2-3; maybe TRBD1 (6 bases). Trimming removed 7 bases from V and 0 bases from J, with 11 bases in between. Germline CDR1 and CDR2: DFQATT and SNEGSKA (reference sequence). This CDR3 spans 13 amino acids. DNA of the CDR3: TGCAGTGGGGGGCCCTCTAGCACAGATACGCAGTATTTT. Translating it yields CSGGPSSTDTQYF.

The chain couples TRBV28 to TRBJ2-1, with a possible D match to TRBD2 (6 bases). CDR1 is MDHEN, CDR2 SYDVKM, per germline. V was cut by 6 bases and J by 6 bases, with 9 bases left in between. The CDR3 covers 12 residues. Here the CDR3 reads CASSRDFNEQFF. The DNA for the CDR3 is TGTGCCAGCAGCCGGGACTTCAATGAGCAGTTCTTC.

Regarding this clonotype: At one of its ends the junction is not consistent with the germline gene, which may arise from a read error. The J gene is TRBJ2-3, the V gene TRBV20-1, with TRBD2 identical over 7 bases. The germline gives CDR1 DFQATT, CDR2 SNEGSKA (reference sequence). This CDR3 region has 19 residues. The DNA for the CDR3 is TGCTGTGCTACCGGCGGAGACTCCGGGACTACGAGCTACACAGATACGCAGTATTTT. Protein sequence: CCATGGDSGTTSYTDTQYF.

This clonotype was counted ten times or more. J is TRBJ2-7 and V is TRBV20-1, with 7 bases fitting TRBD1. Looked up from germline, CDR1 is DFQATT and CDR2 is SNEGSKA (reference sequence). There are 13 residues in the CDR3. Trimming cost V 3 bases and J 3 bases; bases outside gene matches: 5. The CDR3 nucleotides read TGCAGTGCTAGCTCCGGGACAGTCTACGAGCAGTACGTC. It yields the protein CSASSGTVYEQYV.

There are a few counts of this clonotype. The chain recombines TRBV12-3 or TRBV12-4 with TRBJ2-5; no reliable D call. The CDR3 is 14 residues long. The V and J ends lost 1 base and 1 base respectively, with 7 bases between them. CDR3 nucleotide sequence: TGTGCCAGCAGTTTAGGTCAGAGCCAAGAGACCCAGTACTTC. As protein: CASSLGQSQETQYF.

The chain couples TRBV27 to TRBJ1-6; no clear D gene. CDR1 is MNHEY, CDR2 SMNVEV, per germline (reference sequence). The CDR3 runs 15 residues. Between the trimmed V and J ends, which lost 2 bases and 7 bases, there was a span of 12 bases. The CDR3 reads CASSLDHPRNSPLHF. The CDR3 DNA follows: TGTGCCAGCAGTTTAGACCACCCGCGGAATTCACCCCTCCACTTT.

The rearrangement uses TRBV4-2 and TRBJ2-3, with 14 nucleotides matching TRBD2. The trim removed 0 bases at V and 4 bases at J, leaving 0 bases unmatched. CDR1 is LGHNA and CDR2 is YNFKEQ in the germline V gene. The CDR3 is 16 residues long. The CDR3 loop reads CASSQETSGGADTQYF. The CDR3 DNA is TGTGCCAGCAGCCAAGAGACTAGCGGGGGGGCAGATACGCAGTATTTT.

This clonotype appeared a few times. This sequence joins TRBV20-1 and TRBJ2-7; the D gene is possibly TRBD2 (6 bases). Germline V lookup: CDR1 DFQATT, CDR2 SNEGSKA (reference sequence). The CDR3 extends over 14 amino acids. V lost 0 bases and J lost 5, with 14 bases in between. CDR3 region: CSARDRLAFHEQYV. CDR3 nucleotides: TGCAGTGCTAGAGATAGGCTAGCGTTCCACGAGCAGTACGTC.

This clonotype appeared many times. V is TRBV5-1 and J is TRBJ1-4, with D hard to call. The V and J ends lost 0 bases and 7 bases respectively, with 13 bases between them. The germline V gene encodes CDR1 SGHRS and CDR2 YFSETQ. The CDR3 runs to 15 residues. In DNA form, the CDR3 reads TGCGCCAGCAGCTTGGATGGGTTTGGTTCTGAAAAACTGTTTTTT. This sequence encodes CASSLDGFGSEKLFF.

The chain carries TRBV6-6 and TRBJ1-2; D gene uncertain. CDR1 and CDR2 (germline): MNHNY, SVGAGI (reference sequence). Trimming stripped 4 bases from V and 3 bases from J, with 9 bases between. This CDR3 spans 13 amino acids. The CDR3 reads CASSSAAYYGYTF. Here the CDR3 DNA reads TGTGCCAGCAGTTCAGCGGCATACTATGGCTACACCTTC.

This clonotype appeared a few times. This chain links TRBV5-3 with TRBJ2-2; D possibly corresponds to TRBD2 (6 bases). TRBV5-3 is filed as an ORF, its function uncertain. The CDR3 sequence is 15 residues long. Trimming removed 4 bases from V and 4 bases from J, with 14 bases in between. The CDR3 DNA follows: TGTGCCAGAAGCCCATCGACTAGAAGCACCGGGGAGCTGTTTTTT. Its protein product is CARSPSTRSTGELFF.

There are a few counts of this clonotype. The chain carries TRBV6-2 or TRBV6-3 and TRBJ2-7; D may be TRBD1 or TRBD2 (5 bases each). In germline, CDR1 is MNHEY, CDR2 SVGEGT. Trimming took 8 bases from V and 0 from J, leaving 14 bases between them. CDR3 size: 14 residues. The CDR3 region has the DNA TGTGCCAGCTGGGACGGGCGCAGCTCCTACGAGCAGTACTTC. Residues: CASWDGRSSYEQYF.